This entry describes one TCR beta chain. The antigen remains undetermined. It was cDNA, reverse transcribed from extracted RNA, that served as the sequencing template. The method was immunoSEQ multiplex PCR; TCRdb's version includes in-frame clones alone and lacks a portion of them. The data hold 200,000 or so clones, with around 50% observed a single time. This specimen belongs to a study of CD8+ T cells in alopecia areata. The sorting of PBMCs gave CD4+ and CD8+ T cells. Looked up from germline, CDR1 is LNHNV and CDR2 is YYDKDF (reference sequence). CDR3 size: 13 residues. V lost 5 bases and J lost 1, with 9 bases in between. Points from the study as a whole: The study found TCR sharing across patients less clear than in mice, possibly for HLA reasons. Scalp specimens additionally yield sequences from normal skin's resident alphabeta T cells. An increase in clonality over normal scalp was evident in lesional scalp, especially alopecia totalis/universalis.

The clonotype comes from a human donor in good health. Sequencing was performed on CD8+ T cells sorted from blood. The chain uses TRBV15 and TRBJ2-7, with TRBD1 as a possible D gene (5 bases). CDR3 loop: CATSDDRSYEQYF. CDR3 bases: TGTGCCACCAGCGATGACAGATCCTACGAGCAGTACTTC.